The 3 T cell receptor beta chains below were found in one sample sequenced in a study of blood T cell repertoires in COVID-19. Profiled with immunoSEQ multiplex PCR; TCRdb holds only in-frame clones, not every one. Of approximately 200,000 clones listed, 88% are singletons. Sequencing input: PBMCs or T cells enriched from blood (not recorded which). All receptors come from a woman aged 30 to 39 who had been exposed to COVID-19.

This clone was observed a few times. J is TRBJ1-3 and V is TRBV5-6; tentative D call: TRBD1 (5 bases). CDR3 length equals 15 residues. Trimming stripped 1 base from V and 0 bases from J, with 8 bases between. Germline V gene lookup returns CDR1 SGHDT and CDR2 YYEEEE. The chain's CDR3 is CASSLRGGSGNTIYF. CDR3 sequence (DNA): TGTGCCAGCAGCTTGCGGGGGGGCTCTGGAAACACCATATATTTT. Drawing the rest from reference TRBV5-6 and TRBJ1-3, the complete variable domain is DAGVTQSPTHLIKTRGQQVTLRCSPKSGHDTVSWYQQALGQGPQFIFQYYEEEERQRGNFPDRFSGHQFPNYSSELNVNALLLGDSALYLCASSLRGGSGNTIYFGEGSWLTVV.

The chain couples TRBV15 to TRBJ2-1; 11 nucleotides match TRBD2. Germline CDR1 LNHNV, CDR2 YYDKDF (reference sequence). Trimming took 3 bases from V and 7 from J; bases not matched to a gene: 11. The CDR3 extends over 17 amino acids. The CDR3 reads CATSRGLTSGTTNEQFF. DNA for the CDR3: TGTGCCACCAGCAGGGGTTTGACTAGCGGGACCACGAATGAGCAGTTCTTC.

The CDR3 loop is CASSLQNYGYTF. The CDR3 DNA follows: TGTGCCAGCAGCCTACAGAACTATGGCTACACCTTC. The V and J genes are TRBV7-9 and TRBJ1-2; D call uncertain. The germline V gene encodes CDR1 SEHNR and CDR2 FQNEAQ (reference sequence). V lost 5 bases, J lost 2 bases, and 6 bases lay in between. CDR3 length: 12 residues. Together with reference TRBV7-9 and TRBJ1-2, the CDR3 gives the full variable domain: DTGVSQNPRHKITKRGQNVTFRCDPISEHNRLYWYRQTLGQGPEFLTYFQNEAQLEKSRLLSDRFSAERPKGSFSTLEIQRTEQGDSAMYLCASSLQNYGYTFGSGTRLTVV.